This TCR beta chain was sequenced in a study of Ad26.COV2.S vaccination and SARS-CoV-2 variants (dated by TCRdb to about 2021). About the investigation overall: Vaccine-arm donors came from COV1001, a multicentre, randomized, double-blind, placebo-controlled phase I-IIa trial of Ad26.COV2.S in healthy adults. Ad26.COV2.S was administered intramuscularly at 5 x 10^10 or 1 x 10^11 viral particles, either as a single shot or as two shots given 56 days apart. TCRbeta repertoire sequencing was used to assess the specificity and breadth of SARS-CoV-2-reactive T cell receptors after Ad26.COV2.S vaccination. The TCR-sequenced set comprised about 32 samples: around 20 Ad26.COV2.S vaccine recipients, 5 placebo recipients and 8 SARS-CoV-2 convalescent individuals. Trial participants were randomized into five groups of five: low-dose or high-dose Ad26.COV2.S given once or twice, or placebo on both occasions. Investigators remained blinded to trial group allocation during experiments and outcome assessment.

Taken from cysteine to phenylalanine, the CDR3 has 17 residues. Only the CDR3 region is kept as DNA, spanning 51 bases read in frame from base 1. Relative to germline, V is missing 0 bases and J is missing 2 bases, with 10 bases of the junction outside any gene match. CDR1 and CDR2 are read off the germline V gene as SNHLY and FYNNEI. The full study reports these points: Comparing responses between vaccine doses or regimens was not something the study was powered to do. Higher spike-specific TCR breadth was observed in Ad26.COV2.S recipients than in placebo recipients (P = 0.0014). Substantial breadth of spike-specific CD8+ and CD4+ T cell responses was reported after vaccination. Vaccine and placebo recipients had comparable non-spike TCR breadth, which fits with the vaccine containing only spike. It was noted by the authors that total T cell responses may have been underestimated by the TCR breadth and depth analyses.

Sample treatment or condition, as interpreted from the label and publication: 15 to 20 received Ad26.COV2.S at low or high dose, single or two shots; several received placebo; per-sample allocation not given. For vaccine and placebo recipients, the sequenced repertoires came from samples collected on day 63 after the first injection. Between 29 July and 7 August 2020, Cohort 1b enrolled some 25 adults aged 18-55 years at one site in Boston, USA. Ad26.COV2.S was a replication-incompetent adenovirus type 26 vector that expressed a prefusion-stabilized SARS-CoV-2 spike protein derived from the original Wuhan strain. TCRbeta CDR3 regions were sequenced with the immunoSEQ Assay. After extraction, genomic DNA underwent amplification by bias-controlled multiplex PCR, followed by high-throughput sequencing. Turning to the authors' computational methods: Collapsing and filtering of sequences were performed to quantify the absolute abundance of each unique TCRbeta CDR3 region. Usable DNA was measured by amplifying reference genes present in all nucleated cells, and TCRbeta template counts were normalized to that usable DNA to estimate T cell fraction. Repertoire TCRs were annotated as SARS-CoV-2-specific when V gene, CDR3 amino acid sequence and J gene were exactly matched to a known reactive TCR set. The reference SARS-CoV-2 TCR set came from MIRA and was filtered for enrichment in COVID-19-positive ImmuneCODE repertoires, removing public or cross-reactive TCRs. Using the MIRA antigens, annotated TCRs were further analysed by specific ORF or by position within an ORF. Breadth was defined as the number of annotated unique rearrangements divided by the total number of unique productive rearrangements, and depth was defined as the summed frequency of the annotated unique rearrangements. Two-sided Wilcoxon rank-sum tests were used to compare TCR breadth between groups. TCRdb's version of the immuneACCESS table is confined to in-frame rearrangements and falls short of the full clone set. An unresolved V gene accounts for under half of the shortfall where checked; the remainder is of unknown origin. V, J and clone size reflect that table, while D and trimming were determined from the DNA. The sample table shows some 320,000 clones, and 70% to 90% are seen once. 2.1% of the sample is held by the ten biggest clonotypes.

As for this clone: Which antigen it targets is not known. No base quality values were provided; no much bigger clone lies one nucleotide off.

Material: peripheral blood, obtained in a trial of Ad26.COV2.S vaccine versus placebo. The chain employs TRBV2 and TRBJ2-7; TRBD1 fits 7 bases in the junction. The TCR comes from a person aged 18-65 years who received the Ad26.COV2.S COVID-19 vaccine or a placebo. The CDR3 protein: CASSEAPPLTGPYEQYF. The sequence in DNA is TGTGCCAGCAGTGAAGCCCCGCCCCTGACAGGGCCCTACGAGCAGTACTTC.